This T cell receptor beta chain originates from a study of blood T cell repertoires in COVID-19. Study overall: PBMCs, B-cell-depleted T cells, or T cells were the source of the cDNA or gDNA that made up the material.

Profiled with immunoSEQ multiplex PCR; TCRdb holds only in-frame clones, not every one. The sample consists of roughly 150,000 clones, around four fifths of them appearing once. V gave up 2 bases and J gave up 4 bases, with 9 bases separating them. The CDR3 is made up of 13 amino acids. Germline V gene data show CDR1 as SGHRS and CDR2 as YFSETQ. This chain joins TRBV5-1 and TRBJ1-2, with D hard to call. Sequenced: peripheral blood. The clonotype originates from a woman over 75 with COVID-19, enrolled during active disease. In DNA, the CDR3 is TGCGCCAGCAGCTTCACGGAGTTCTATGGCTACACCTTC. It encodes CASSFTEFYGYTF.